These T cell receptor beta chains were read from a single sample in a study of blood T cell repertoires in COVID-19. Some clones are missing from TCRdb's copy, which holds only in-frame ones; the method was immunoSEQ multiplex PCR. The sample shows around 200,000 clones, roughly nine tenths of them seen only once. The sequencing input was PBMCs or T cells enriched from blood (not recorded which). These receptor sequences come from a middle-aged woman with acute COVID-19. Both conserved end residues are part of each CDR3. A D gene is named only where the DNA matches it firmly. Size is omitted from some rows. Given values are once, few, many or a class for expanded clones.

cdr3_nt	cdr3_aa	j_call	clone_size	v_call	d_call
TGTGCCATCAATGGACAGGGGGAAGGGTCTGGCTACACCTTC	CAINGQGEGSGYTF	TRBJ1-2	NA	TRBV10-3	TRBD1
TGTGCCAGTAGTAGCGGGGGGGCCACCGGGGAGCTGTTTTTT	CASSSGGATGELFF	TRBJ2-2	NA	TRBV19	TRBD2
TGTGCCAGCAGCGTAAAGGGGTACGAGCAGTACTTC	CASSVKGYEQYF	TRBJ2-7	NA	TRBV9	NA
TGTGCCAGCTCACCGCTGGGCACGGAGAACACTGAAGCTTTCTTT	CASSPLGTENTEAFF	TRBJ1-1	NA	TRBV18	NA
TGTGCCAGCAGCTTAGTCGCGGGAGTGGGGACCCAGTACTTC	CASSLVAGVGTQYF	TRBJ2-5	NA	TRBV7-9	TRBD2
TGTGCCAGCAGCCCACATGGAGGTCGGGAGCAGTACTTC	CASSPHGGREQYF	TRBJ2-7	NA	TRBV21-1	NA
TGTGCCAGCAGCCATGACAGGGGGCAGGGCTATAATTCACCCCTCCACTTT	CASSHDRGQGYNSPLHF	TRBJ1-6	few	TRBV5-6	TRBD1
TGTGCCAGCAACCAGGACAGTATCGGCGTCCTGACTTTC	CASNQDSIGVLTF	TRBJ2-6	NA	TRBV5-5	NA
TGTGCCAGTAGTATTGGCTCCGGGGTGGACACTGAAGCTTTCTTT	CASSIGSGVDTEAFF	TRBJ1-1	NA	TRBV19	NA
TGTGCCAGTAGTACGGACAGGGGATTAAATCAGCCCCAGCATTTT	CASSTDRGLNQPQHF	TRBJ1-5	NA	TRBV19	TRBD1
TGCGCCAGCAGTAAGATTCGGGACAGGGGAGGCACAGATACGCAGTATTTT	CASSKIRDRGGTDTQYF	TRBJ2-3	once	TRBV5-1	TRBD1
TGCGCCAGCAGCTTGGTTCAGGGGGCGTTCGGGGAGCTGTTTTTT	CASSLVQGAFGELFF	TRBJ2-2	NA	TRBV5-1	TRBD1
TGTGCCAGCAGTTCAGGGGTGATCAGCAATCAGCCCCAGCATTTT	CASSSGVISNQPQHF	TRBJ1-5	NA	TRBV2	NA
TGCGCCAGCAGTTCAAGGGGTAACTATGGCTACACCTTC	CASSSRGNYGYTF	TRBJ1-2	once	TRBV5-1	NA
TGTGCCAGCAGCACTGCAGCGGGGGTCAGGAACATTCAGTACTTC	CASSTAAGVRNIQYF	TRBJ2-4	NA	TRBV5-8	TRBD2
TGTGCCACCATGACAGGGAGTGAGCAGTTCTTC	CATMTGSEQFF	TRBJ2-1	NA	TRBV2	TRBD1
TGTGCCAGCACCATGGGACAGGGGACTTCACCCCTCCACTTT	CASTMGQGTSPLHF	TRBJ1-6	NA	TRBV5-6	TRBD1
TGTGCCAGCAGTGGGGGACAGGGGGCGGTAAGCACTGAAGCTTTCTTT	CASSGGQGAVSTEAFF	TRBJ1-1	NA	TRBV2	TRBD1
TGCGCCAGCATGGGGACCTCAGCGGGAGGCTCCTACGAGCAGTACTTC	CASMGTSAGGSYEQYF	TRBJ2-7	NA	TRBV5-1	TRBD2
TGTGCCAGCAGTACAATAGACAGGGGGGGAAGCAAGCAGTACTTC	CASSTIDRGGSKQYF	TRBJ2-7	NA	TRBV6-1	TRBD1
TGTGCCAGCAGTTTGTGGGGGGACTCAAATTCACCCCTCCACTTT	CASSLWGDSNSPLHF	TRBJ1-6	NA	TRBV27	NA
TGTGCCAGCAGCCGGGGGACTTCCTCTGGGGCCAACGTCCTGACTTTC	CASSRGTSSGANVLTF	TRBJ2-6	NA	TRBV11-1	NA
TGTGCCAGCAAGCAGGGTACCACTGAAGCTTTCTTT	CASKQGTTEAFF	TRBJ1-1	NA	TRBV6-6	NA
TGTGCCAGCAGTGAAGATAGCGGGGGCCGGAACACCGGGGAGCTGTTTTTT	CASSEDSGGRNTGELFF	TRBJ2-2	NA	TRBV2	TRBD2
TGTGCCAGCAGGCTGCAGAACACCATATATTTT	CASRLQNTIYF	TRBJ1-3	NA	TRBV6-6	NA
TGTGCCAGCAGTTTATTCGAAGGAGGCAATCAGCCCCAGCATTTT	CASSLFEGGNQPQHF	TRBJ1-5	NA	TRBV28	NA
TGTGCCAGCAGTGGGGGCGGCGGGCAAGAGACCCAGTACTTC	CASSGGGGQETQYF	TRBJ2-5	NA	TRBV6-6	NA
TGTGCCAGCCAACCACTAGCGGACTCCTACAATGAGCAGTTCTTC	CASQPLADSYNEQFF	TRBJ2-1	once	TRBV19	TRBD2
TGTGCCAGCGGGGGGGCGGAGGCCAAAAACATTCAGTACTTC	CASGGAEAKNIQYF	TRBJ2-4	NA	TRBV6-5	NA
TGTGCCAGCAGCCTTCAGGGCGGGGGCACTGAAGCTTTCTTT	CASSLQGGGTEAFF	TRBJ1-1	once	TRBV6-2/TRBV6-3	NA
TGTGCCATCAGTGAGTCTCCTTCGGGAGGTAAAAATGAGCAGTTCTTC	CAISESPSGGKNEQFF	TRBJ2-1	NA	TRBV10-3	TRBD2
TGCGCCAGCAGCTTGCCCTGGACAAACGAGCAGTACTTC	CASSLPWTNEQYF	TRBJ2-7	NA	TRBV5-1	NA
TGTGCCAGCAGCCCGGGAGGTTTTGGGGGCTACACCTTC	CASSPGGFGGYTF	TRBJ1-2	NA	TRBV5-6	NA
TGTGCCAGCAGTCCCCCGGGGGGGCAGGGCACAGATACGCAGTATTTT	CASSPPGGQGTDTQYF	TRBJ2-3	NA	TRBV6-2/TRBV6-3	TRBD2
TGTGCCAGCAGCCGATCGGTATCTGGGGCCAACGTCCTGACTTTC	CASSRSVSGANVLTF	TRBJ2-6	NA	TRBV5-4	NA
TGTGCCAGCAGCTCCGGACTCCGCGGCGGATCACCCCTCCACTTT	CASSSGLRGGSPLHF	TRBJ1-6	NA	TRBV5-5	NA
TGCGCCAGCAGCTTGGGACCCGAAACAGTCGGAAACACCATATATTTT	CASSLGPETVGNTIYF	TRBJ1-3	NA	TRBV5-1	NA
TGTGCCAGCAGCCAAGGGACTAGCGAGTGGAACGTGAATGAGCAGTTCTTC	CASSQGTSEWNVNEQFF	TRBJ2-1	NA	TRBV3-1/TRBV3-2	TRBD2
TGTGCCAGCAGTGATATGCGGGCCTACGAGCAGTACTTC	CASSDMRAYEQYF	TRBJ2-7	NA	TRBV2	NA
TGTGCCAGCAGCCTCAAAACAGGGGGCGTTGACATTCAGTACTTC	CASSLKTGGVDIQYF	TRBJ2-4	NA	TRBV3-1/TRBV3-2	TRBD1
TGTGCCAGCAGCCAAACAAATACAGGGACAGAGACCCAGTACTTC	CASSQTNTGTETQYF	TRBJ2-5	NA	TRBV4-2	NA
TGTGCCAGCAGTTTAGGGCCCCTAGAGACCCAGTACTTC	CASSLGPLETQYF	TRBJ2-5	NA	TRBV27	NA
TGTGCCATCAGTGAGTCAGGGGATAAAGCTTTCTTT	CAISESGDKAFF	TRBJ1-1	NA	TRBV10-3	NA
TGTGCCAGCAGCCATTCGAAGAGTGGGGGCCTCCCAGATACGCAGTATTTT	CASSHSKSGGLPDTQYF	TRBJ2-3	NA	TRBV3-1/TRBV3-2	NA
TGTGCCAGCAGCTTGAAGGGCGCACTAGGGGAGACCCAGTACTTC	CASSLKGALGETQYF	TRBJ2-5	NA	TRBV5-4	NA
TGTGCCAGCAGTTTATATAGGGGGACAGGGAGCACAGATACGCAGTATTTT	CASSLYRGTGSTDTQYF	TRBJ2-3	NA	TRBV27	TRBD1
TGTGCCAGCAGCTTATCCAAGACTAGCGGGAGGGCCAATGAGCAGTTCTTC	CASSLSKTSGRANEQFF	TRBJ2-1	NA	TRBV11-3	TRBD2
TGTGCCAGTAGCGTGACTAGCGGAGACATCTACGAGCAGTACTTC	CASSVTSGDIYEQYF	TRBJ2-7	NA	TRBV19	TRBD2
TGTGCCAGCAGCTCCTCCGGGGGGGACAATGAGCAGTTCTTC	CASSSSGGDNEQFF	TRBJ2-1	NA	TRBV13	TRBD2